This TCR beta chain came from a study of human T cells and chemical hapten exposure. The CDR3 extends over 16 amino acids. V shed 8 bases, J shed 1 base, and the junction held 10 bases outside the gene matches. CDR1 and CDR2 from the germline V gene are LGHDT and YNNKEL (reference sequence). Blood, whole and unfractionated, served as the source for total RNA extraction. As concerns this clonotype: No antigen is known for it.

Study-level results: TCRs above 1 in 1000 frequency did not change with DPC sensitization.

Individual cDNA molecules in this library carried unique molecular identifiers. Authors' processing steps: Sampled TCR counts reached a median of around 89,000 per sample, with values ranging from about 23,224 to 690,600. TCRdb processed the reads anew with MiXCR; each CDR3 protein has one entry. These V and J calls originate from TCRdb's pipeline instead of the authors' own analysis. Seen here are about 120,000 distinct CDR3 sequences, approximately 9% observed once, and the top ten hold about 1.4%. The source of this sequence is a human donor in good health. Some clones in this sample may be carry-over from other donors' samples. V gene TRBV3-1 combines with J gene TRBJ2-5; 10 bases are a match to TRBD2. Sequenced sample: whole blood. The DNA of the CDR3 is TGTGCCAGCGGATCCTCTAGCGGGGGCCGCCAAGAGACCCAGTACTTC. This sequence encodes CASGSSSGGRQETQYF.